The 4 T cell receptor beta chains below all came from one sample that was sequenced in a study of blood T cell repertoires in COVID-19. Only in-frame clones appear in the TCRdb table, and some are missing; sequencing was by immunoSEQ multiplex PCR. The table shows 410,000 or so clones, with around nine tenths occurring only once. Material for sequencing was peripheral blood. These receptors originate from a woman between 40 and 50 years old with COVID-19, enrolled during active disease.

The rearrangement uses TRBV9 and TRBJ1-1, with D possibly TRBD1 on 6 matching bases. Trimming took 0 bases from V and 1 from J, leaving 7 bases between them. This CDR3 has 14 residues. Germline CDR1 SGDLS, CDR2 YYNGEE. CDR3 bases: TGTGCCAGCAGCGTAGGGACAGCGAACACTGAAGCTTTCTTT. It codes for CASSVGTANTEAFF.

The CDR3 loop is CASSLSTGNYGYTF. In DNA form, the CDR3 reads TGTGCCAGCAGCTTATCGACAGGGAACTATGGCTACACCTTC. The genes are TRBV7-2 and TRBJ1-2; 7 bases are a match to TRBD1. V lost 2 bases and J lost 2; bases outside the gene matches: 2. CDR1 SGHTA and CDR2 FQGNSA come from the germline V gene. CDR3 size: 14 residues. Supplemented by reference TRBV7-2 and TRBJ1-2, the full variable domain reads GAGVSQSPSNKVTEKGKDVELRCDPISGHTALYWYRQSLGQGLEFLIYFQGNSAPDKSGLPSDRFSAERTGGSVSTLTIQRTQQEDSAVYLCASSLSTGNYGYTFGSGTRLTVV.

The chain is built from TRBV28 and TRBJ2-1, with D hard to call. The CDR3 length is 17 residues. The germline V gene encodes CDR1 MDHEN and CDR2 SYDVKM. V gave up 3 bases and J gave up 3 bases, with 18 bases separating them. In DNA form, the CDR3 reads TGTGCCAGCAGTTTTTTTAGGTTGGAGATCTTCTACAATGAGCAGTTCTTC. Translating it yields CASSFFRLEIFYNEQFF.

The chain employs TRBV3-1 (or the pseudogene TRBV3-2) and TRBJ1-5, with TRBD1 matching 7 bases. V was clipped by 5 bases and J by 5 bases; unmatched bases: 6. CDR3 size: 14 residues. CDR1 and CDR2 from the germline V gene are LGHDT and YNNKEL (reference sequence). The CDR3 sequence: CASSYGTDYQPQHF. As DNA, the CDR3 is TGTGCCAGCAGCTACGGGACAGACTATCAGCCCCAGCATTTT.